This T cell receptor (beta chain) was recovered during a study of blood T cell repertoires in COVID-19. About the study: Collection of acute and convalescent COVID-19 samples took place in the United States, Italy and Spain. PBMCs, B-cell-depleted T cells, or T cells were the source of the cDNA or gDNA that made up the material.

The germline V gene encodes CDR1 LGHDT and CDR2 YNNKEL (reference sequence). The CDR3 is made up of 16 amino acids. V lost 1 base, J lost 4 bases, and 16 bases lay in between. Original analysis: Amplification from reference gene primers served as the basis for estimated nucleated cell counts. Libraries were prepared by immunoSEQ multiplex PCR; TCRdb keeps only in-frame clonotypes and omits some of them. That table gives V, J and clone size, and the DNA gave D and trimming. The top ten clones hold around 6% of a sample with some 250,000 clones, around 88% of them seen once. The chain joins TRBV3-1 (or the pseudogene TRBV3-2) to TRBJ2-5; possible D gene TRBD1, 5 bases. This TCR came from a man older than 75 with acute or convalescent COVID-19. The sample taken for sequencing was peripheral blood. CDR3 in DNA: TGTGCCAGCAGCCAAGTCGTTGGGGCGCAGAGAGAGACCCAGTACTTC. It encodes CASSQVVGAQRETQYF.